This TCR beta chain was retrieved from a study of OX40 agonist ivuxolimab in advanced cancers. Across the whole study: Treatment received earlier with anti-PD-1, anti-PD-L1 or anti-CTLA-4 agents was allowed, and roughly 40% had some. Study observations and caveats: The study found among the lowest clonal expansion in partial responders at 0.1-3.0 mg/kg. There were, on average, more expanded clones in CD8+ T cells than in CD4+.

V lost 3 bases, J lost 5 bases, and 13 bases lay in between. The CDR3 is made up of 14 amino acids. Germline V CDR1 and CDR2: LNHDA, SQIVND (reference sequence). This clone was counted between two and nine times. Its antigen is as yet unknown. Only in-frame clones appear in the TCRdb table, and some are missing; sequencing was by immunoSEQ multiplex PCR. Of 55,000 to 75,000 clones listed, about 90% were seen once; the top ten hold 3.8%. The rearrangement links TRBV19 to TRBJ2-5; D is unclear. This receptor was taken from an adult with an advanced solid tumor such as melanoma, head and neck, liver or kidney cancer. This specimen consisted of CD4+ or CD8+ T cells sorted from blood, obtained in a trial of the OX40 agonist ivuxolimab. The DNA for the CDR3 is TGTGCCAGTAGTATCTCCGCGCACGGGGAGACCCAGTACTTC. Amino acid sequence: CASSISAHGETQYF.